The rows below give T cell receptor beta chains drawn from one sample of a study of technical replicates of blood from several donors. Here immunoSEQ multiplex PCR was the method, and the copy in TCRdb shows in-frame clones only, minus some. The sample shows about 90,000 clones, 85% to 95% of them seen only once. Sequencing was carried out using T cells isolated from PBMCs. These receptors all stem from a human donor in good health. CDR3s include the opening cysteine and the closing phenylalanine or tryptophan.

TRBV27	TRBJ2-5	CASSLSGLGLAGAETQYF
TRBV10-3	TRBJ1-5	CAISESALSAGYQPQHF
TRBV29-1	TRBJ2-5	CSSWTGGGETQYF
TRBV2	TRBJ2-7	CAGRRPDNSIDEQYF
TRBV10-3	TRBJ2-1	CAISESGLARFDNEQFF
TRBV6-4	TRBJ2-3	CASSDSTSSGGADTQYF
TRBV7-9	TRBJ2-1	CASSLYPSGGMYSYNEQFF
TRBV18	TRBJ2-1	CASSEGGLAGLRSNEQFF
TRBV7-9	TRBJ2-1	CASSLMDIYNEQFF
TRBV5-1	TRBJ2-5	CASSQEGLGETQYF
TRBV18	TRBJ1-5	CASSPEFLQPQHF
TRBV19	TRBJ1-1	CATIRDSVAFF
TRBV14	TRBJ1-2	CASSLGDRGRHLYNVDYGYTF
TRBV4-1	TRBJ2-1	CASSYPGQRAGNEQFF
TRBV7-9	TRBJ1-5	CASSPGTGGHQPQHF
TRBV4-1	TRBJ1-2	CASSQVGDRVVTNYGYTF
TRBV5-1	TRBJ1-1	CASSHDRRNTEAFF
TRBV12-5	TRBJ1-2	CASGSPSRPNYGYTF
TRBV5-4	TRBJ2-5	CASSLGQGAETQYF
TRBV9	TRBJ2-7	CASSPVRGSLFYEQYF
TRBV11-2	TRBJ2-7	CASSLGLQWGESYEQYF
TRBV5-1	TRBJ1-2	CASSSDSYGYTF
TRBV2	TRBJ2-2	CASAGLAANTGELFF
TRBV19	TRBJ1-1	CASSMWGDSNTEAFF
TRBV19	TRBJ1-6	CASSLSRVSPLHF
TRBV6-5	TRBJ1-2	CATAGTLKGYGYTF
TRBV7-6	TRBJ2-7	CASSRTGGRYEQYF
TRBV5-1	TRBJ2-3	CASSLGPGQVGDTQYF
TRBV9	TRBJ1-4	CASSPRDRETEKLFF
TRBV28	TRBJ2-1	CASSSDSEQFF
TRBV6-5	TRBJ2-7	CASRPVGTGAYEQYF
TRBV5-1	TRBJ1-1	CASSQSRAGSTEAFF
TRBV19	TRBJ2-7	CASSMLAGYEQYF
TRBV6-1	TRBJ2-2	CASSDVLATVGELFF
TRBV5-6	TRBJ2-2	CASSLAGQGARYGELFF
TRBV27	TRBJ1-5	CASTLNGGTQPQHF
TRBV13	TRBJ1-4	CASSLEGTGGKPTGKLFF
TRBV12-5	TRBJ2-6	CASGSGGKDSGANVLTF
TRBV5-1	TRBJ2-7	CASSLGGTGAEQRYF
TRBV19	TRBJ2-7	CASSPILGPLGLREQYF
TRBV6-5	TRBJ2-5	CASSPRYGGFETQYF
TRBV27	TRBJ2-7	CASSLTSLYEQYF
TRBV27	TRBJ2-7	CASSLIQDRVYEQYF
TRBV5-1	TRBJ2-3	CASRGVKLGRSTDTQYF
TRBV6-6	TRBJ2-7	CASSPRQNYEQYF
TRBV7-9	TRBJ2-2	CASSLEGGAVGELFF
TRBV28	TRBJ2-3	CGTATSTDTQYF
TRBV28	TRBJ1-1	CASSPTPDRVAEAFF
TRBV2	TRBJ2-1	CASSAGQLMNEQFF